This T cell receptor (beta chain) was captured by sequencing in a study of T cell responses to AZD1222 COVID-19 vaccine. Study overall: Researchers grouped second doses given at about 4 or about 12 weeks into one pool.

The J segment lost 2 bases and the V segment lost 5 bases, leaving 6 bases of the junction unmatched. The CDR3 spans 14 residues. Per germline, CDR1 MNHEY and CDR2 SMNVEV (reference sequence). Clones were sequenced by immunoSEQ multiplex PCR, and TCRdb holds only the in-frame ones, with some missing. The data hold more than 100,000 clones, with roughly 84% observed a single time. The sequencing here drew on peripheral blood, taken on day 0 of AZD1222 vaccination. The gene calls are TRBV27 and TRBJ2-7; 7 bases agree with TRBD1. This receptor was identified in an adult in good health. CDR3 region: CASSPVDRTYEQYF. CDR3 bases: TGTGCCAGCAGTCCCGTGGACAGGACCTACGAGCAGTACTTC.